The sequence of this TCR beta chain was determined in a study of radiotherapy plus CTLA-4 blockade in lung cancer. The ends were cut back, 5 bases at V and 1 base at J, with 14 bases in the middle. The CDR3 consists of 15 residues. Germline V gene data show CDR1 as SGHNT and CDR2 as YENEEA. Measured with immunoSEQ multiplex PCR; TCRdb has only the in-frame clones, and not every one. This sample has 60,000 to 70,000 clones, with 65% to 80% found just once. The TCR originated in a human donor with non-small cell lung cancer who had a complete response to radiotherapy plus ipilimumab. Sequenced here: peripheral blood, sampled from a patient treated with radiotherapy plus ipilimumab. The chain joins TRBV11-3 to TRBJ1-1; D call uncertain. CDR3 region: CASSGWEGTNTEAFF. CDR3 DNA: TGTGCCAGCAGCGGATGGGAAGGAACGAACACTGAAGCTTTCTTT.